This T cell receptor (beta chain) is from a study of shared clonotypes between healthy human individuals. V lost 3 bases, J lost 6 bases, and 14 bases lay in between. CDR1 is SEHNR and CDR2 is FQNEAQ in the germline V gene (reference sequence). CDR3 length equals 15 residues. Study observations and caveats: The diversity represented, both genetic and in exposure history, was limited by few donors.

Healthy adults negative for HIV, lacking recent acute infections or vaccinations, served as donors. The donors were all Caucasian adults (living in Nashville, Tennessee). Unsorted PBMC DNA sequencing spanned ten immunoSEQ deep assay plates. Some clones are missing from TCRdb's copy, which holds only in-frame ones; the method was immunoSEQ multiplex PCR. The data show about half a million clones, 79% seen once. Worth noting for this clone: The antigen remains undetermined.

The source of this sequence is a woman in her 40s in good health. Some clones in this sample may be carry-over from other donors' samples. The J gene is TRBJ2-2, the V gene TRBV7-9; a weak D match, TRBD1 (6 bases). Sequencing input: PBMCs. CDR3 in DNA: TGTGCCAGCAGCTTGGGTGACAGGACCCCCGGGGAGCTGTTTTTT. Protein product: CASSLGDRTPGELFF.